This TCR beta chain derives from a study of type 1 and type 2 diabetes patients. Study at large: Participants included type 1 and type 2 diabetes patients plus nondiabetic controls.

Standard classification criteria confirmed type 1 or type 2 diabetes in all patients. The PCR template was genomic DNA. A primer set of 30 forward and 13 reverse primers amplified the CDR3. TCRdb reprocessed the multiplex PCR reads with MiXCR, giving one entry per CDR3 protein. The sample lists fewer than 350,000 distinct CDR3 sequences, over 45% occurring once. The sample was peripheral blood mononuclear cells (PBMCs). The receptor's source is a man younger than 35 with type 2 diabetes.

In DNA form, the CDR3 reads TGTGCCAGTAGTGGGGCGTGGAACACCGGGGAGCTGTTTTTT. It is translated as CASSGAWNTGELFF. The rearrangement joins TRBV19 to TRBJ2-2, with a possible D match to TRBD1 (5 bases). Trimming removed 5 bases from V and 1 base from J, with 8 bases in between. CDR1 and CDR2 (germline): LNHDA, SQIVND (reference sequence). The CDR3 covers 14 residues.